This T cell receptor (beta chain) was sequenced in a study of beta chain features in type 1 diabetes. Whole-study context: Age, gender, cell numbers and subset yield matched between patients and controls. Points from the study as a whole: In all four CD4+ subsets, TCRB CDR3 length was significantly, moderately reduced in type 1 diabetes. The naive, central memory and Treg TCRB repertoires looked more alike in patients than they did in healthy donors.

A word on this clone: No antigen is known for it.

The investigators reverse transcribed all of the isolated RNA, so they sequenced expressed TCRB transcripts. Produced via immunoSEQ multiplex PCR; TCRdb's table is partial and in-frame only. The data contain approximately 140,000 clones, around 8.8% of them singletons. The sequencing input was central memory CD4+ T cells from blood. The receptor comes from a young man with type 1 diabetes.

The CDR3 DNA is TGTGCCAGCAGCTCCGCGGGGAGTCGTCCAGCTTTCTTT. Amino acids: CASSSAGSRPAFF. This sequence joins TRBV7-3 and TRBJ1-1; no reliable D call. Trimming removed 4 bases from V and 10 bases from J, with 16 bases in between. CDR1 SGHTA and CDR2 FQGTGA come from the germline V gene. CDR3 length equals 13 residues.